This T cell receptor (beta chain) stems from a study of post-analysis software for immune sequencing data. Background on the study: The courses of disease that were included comprised relapsing-remitting, secondary progressive and progressive-relapsing multiple sclerosis. Study-level findings and limits: Controls had significantly higher normalized Chao1 diversity than multiple sclerosis patients. Compared with controls, patients had more of roughly five TRBV segments, including TRBV5-6, TRBV5-1 and TRBV20-1.

Regarding this clonotype: Its specificity is unknown.

Prepared libraries of TCR beta cDNA carried unique molecular identifiers. Hundreds of thousands of cDNA molecules were obtained from roughly 1.1 to 9.2 million T cells. MiXCR was run by TCRdb on the PCR reads, yielding one entry per CDR3 protein. The sample has around 180,000 distinct CDR3 sequences, 30% seen once. CDR3 length: 14 amino acids. V dropped 5 bases and J dropped 8 bases, with 16 bases sitting between them. Germline CDR1 reads MDHEN; CDR2 reads SYDVKM. The receptor's source is a girl between 5 and 17 years old with multiple sclerosis. This sequence joins TRBV28 and TRBJ2-1; D tentatively reads TRBD1 or TRBD2 (6 bases each). The sequencing sample was made of blood. DNA of the CDR3: TGTGCCAGCAGTGTTGCCGGGGGCGGCGATGAGCAGTTCTTC. Residues: CASSVAGGGDEQFF.